This TCR beta chain was sequenced during a study of shared clonotypes between healthy human individuals. Study summary: Two women and a few men aged 18 to 49 served as donors.

Per the authors' pipeline: Owing to the provision of junction-only sequences devoid of quality scores by immunoSEQ, filtering differed. TCRdb keeps only in-frame clones here, not all; method: immunoSEQ multiplex PCR. V, J and clone size are those of that table, while D and trimming were read from the DNA. The profile shows about 600,000 clones, 95% to 96% of them singletons. This clone is a singleton in its sample. What it binds is not known. V dropped 1 base and J dropped 3 bases, with 13 bases sitting between them. Germline assignment: CDR1 MGHRA and CDR2 YSYEKL. The CDR3 covers 15 residues. Study conclusions and caveats: Investigators collected only blood, and repertoires in tissues likely differ. The expectation was that sequencing depth would affect clonotype sharing among donors.

Naive CD8 cells, CD45RO-negative and positively selected for CCR7, excluded terminally differentiated effector memory CD45RA+ cells. The TCR comes from a woman younger than 45 in good health. J is TRBJ2-7 and V is TRBV4-1; tentative D call: TRBD2 (6 bases). Sequencing was carried out using naive CD8+ T cells sorted from blood. This CDR3 reads CASSQGHTSSYEQYF. The CDR3 nucleotides read TGCGCCAGCAGCCAAGGTCATACTAGCAGCTACGAGCAGTACTTC.